The rows below give T cell receptor beta chains drawn from one sample of a study of T-cell memory formation after mild COVID-19. TCRdb ran MiXCR on the 5' RACE reads and lists one entry per CDR3 protein. The repertoire holds around 400,000 distinct CDR3 sequences, with 24% as singletons. Material: PBMCs or a T cell subset sorted from them (not recorded which). Every receptor here comes from an adult woman who had mild COVID-19 (a few samples of this study predate the infection). Cell type and time point are not known. The CDR3 runs from the conserved cysteine through the conserved F or W. A D gene is named only where the DNA matches it firmly. The size entry is marked missing in some rows and otherwise reads once, few, many or a size class.

TRBJ2-7,TRBV7-2,.,.,CASSLAQGGFEQYF,TGTGCCAGCAGCTTAGCCCAGGGTGGCTTCGAGCAGTACTTC
TRBJ2-2,TRBV10-2,.,.,CASLREESYTGELFF,TGCGCCAGTCTCCGGGAAGAGTCCTACACCGGGGAGCTGTTTTTT
TRBJ2-2,TRBV24-1,.,.,CATSDWYRGEAGELFF,TGTGCCACCAGTGATTGGTATAGGGGTGAGGCCGGGGAGCTGTTTTTT
TRBJ2-7,TRBV4-3,few,TRBD1,CASSRSPGQGTYEQYF,TGCGCCAGCAGCCGCAGTCCGGGACAGGGAACCTACGAGCAGTACTTC
TRBJ2-3,TRBV11-2,.,.,CASSLLNSPPKDTQYF,TGTGCCAGCAGCTTACTGAATAGTCCACCTAAGGATACGCAGTATTTT
TRBJ2-3,TRBV9,once,.,CASSGGLFPSTDTQYF,TGTGCCAGCAGCGGAGGACTCTTCCCTAGCACAGATACGCAGTATTTT
TRBJ1-4,TRBV7-9,few,TRBD1,CASSPTGGRDEKLFF,TGTGCCAGCAGCCCTACAGGGGGCCGGGATGAAAAACTGTTTTTT
TRBJ2-7,TRBV4-2,few,TRBD1,CASSARGTGATYEQYF,TGTGCCAGCAGCGCTAGGGGGACAGGGGCCACCTACGAGCAGTACTTC
TRBJ2-1,TRBV28,.,TRBD1,CASSFWGTGVTEQFF,TGTGCCAGCAGTTTTTGGGGGACAGGGGTTACTGAGCAGTTCTTC
TRBJ1-1,TRBV6-2/TRBV6-3,few,.,CASSYVSGVPNTEAFF,TGTGCCAGCAGTTACGTGTCAGGGGTCCCGAACACTGAAGCTTTCTTT
TRBJ2-5,TRBV7-2,.,TRBD2,CASSPPGGRETQYF,TGTGCCAGCAGCCCACCGGGCGGGAGAGAGACCCAGTACTTC
TRBJ1-1,TRBV4-2,.,.,CASSQAIPTGGRLNTEAFF,TGTGCCAGCAGCCAAGCGATTCCGACGGGGGGACGGTTGAACACTGAAGCTTTCTTT
TRBJ1-1,TRBV20-1,few,.,CSATPAVSTEAFF,TGCAGTGCCACCCCCGCGGTTTCCACTGAAGCTTTCTTT
TRBJ2-3,TRBV6-4,.,TRBD2,CASTSHIMGLAGGPTDTQYF,TGTGCCAGCACAAGTCATATTATGGGACTAGCGGGAGGTCCCACAGATACGCAGTATTTT
TRBJ2-3,TRBV24-1,.,.,CATSESDSRGTDTQYF,TGTGCCACCAGTGAATCCGACTCTCGGGGCACAGATACGCAGTATTTT
TRBJ2-7,TRBV20-1,.,TRBD1,CSASSGTGGRLVEQYF,TGCAGTGCTAGTTCCGGGACAGGGGGCAGGTTGGTCGAGCAGTACTTC
TRBJ2-5,TRBV12-3/TRBV12-4,many,TRBD1,CASSLSGGLETQYF,TGTGCCAGCAGTTTATCAGGGGGCCTGGAGACCCAGTACTTC
TRBJ1-5,TRBV12-3/TRBV12-4,.,TRBD1,CASRTTGGLNQPQHF,TGTGCCAGCAGAACTACAGGGGGTCTAAATCAGCCCCAGCATTTT
TRBJ2-1,TRBV30,.,.,CAWSPFGNEQFF,TGTGCCTGGAGTCCGTTTGGCAATGAGCAGTTCTTC
TRBJ1-1,TRBV5-1,.,.,CASRGLGGNTEAFF,TGCGCCAGCAGAGGGCTGGGAGGAAACACTGAAGCTTTCTTT
TRBJ1-1,TRBV27,few,TRBD1,CASSPYMVGTGVNTEAFF,TGTGCCAGCAGTCCATACATGGTCGGGACAGGGGTAAACACTGAAGCTTTCTTT
TRBJ1-2,TRBV24-1,.,.,CATSTDYGYTF,TGTGCCACCAGTACTGACTATGGCTACACCTTC
TRBJ1-6,TRBV7-4,few,.,CASSFRDNSLSYNSPLHF,TGTGCCAGCAGCTTCCGGGACAACTCCCTCTCCTATAATTCACCCCTCCACTTT
TRBJ2-2,TRBV5-1,few,.,CASSLESDTTGELFF,TGCGCCAGCAGCTTGGAGAGCGACACCACCGGGGAGCTGTTTTTT
TRBJ2-1,TRBV25-1,.,.,CASRGDGYNEQFF,TGTGCCAGCAGGGGGGACGGTTACAATGAGCAGTTCTTC
TRBJ2-1,TRBV2,.,.,CATRGGPSSYNEQFF,TGTGCCACCCGAGGTGGCCCGAGCTCCTACAATGAGCAGTTCTTC
TRBJ2-3,TRBV6-2/TRBV6-3,.,TRBD1,CASSRDRVTDTQYF,TGTGCCAGCAGTCGAGACAGGGTGACAGATACGCAGTATTTT
TRBJ2-1,TRBV12-3/TRBV12-4,.,TRBD2,CASSLPGRGNEQFF,TGTGCCAGCAGCCTCCCAGGGAGGGGAAATGAGCAGTTCTTC
TRBJ2-5,TRBV7-2,few,TRBD2,CASSLAVTSGSSTETQYF,TGTGCCAGCAGCTTAGCGGTGACTAGCGGGAGTTCCACGGAGACCCAGTACTTC